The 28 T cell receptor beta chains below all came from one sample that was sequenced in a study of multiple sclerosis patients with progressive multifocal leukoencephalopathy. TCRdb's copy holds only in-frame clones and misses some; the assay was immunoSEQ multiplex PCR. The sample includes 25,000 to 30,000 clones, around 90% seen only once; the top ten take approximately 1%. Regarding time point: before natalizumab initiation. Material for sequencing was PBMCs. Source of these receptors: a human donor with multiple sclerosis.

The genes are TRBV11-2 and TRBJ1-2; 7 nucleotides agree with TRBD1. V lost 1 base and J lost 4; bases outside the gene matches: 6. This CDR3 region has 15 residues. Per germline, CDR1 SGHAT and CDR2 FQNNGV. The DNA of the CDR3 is TGTGCCAGCAGCTTAGCGGCGACAGGGCGCTATGGCTACACCTTC. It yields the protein CASSLAATGRYGYTF.

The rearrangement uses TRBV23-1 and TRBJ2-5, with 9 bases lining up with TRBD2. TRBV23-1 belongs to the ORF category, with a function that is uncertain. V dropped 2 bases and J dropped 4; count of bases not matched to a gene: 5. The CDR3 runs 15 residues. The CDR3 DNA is TGCGCCAGCAGTCAACCTAGCGGGGCCCGAGAGACCCAGTACTTC. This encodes CASSQPSGARETQYF.

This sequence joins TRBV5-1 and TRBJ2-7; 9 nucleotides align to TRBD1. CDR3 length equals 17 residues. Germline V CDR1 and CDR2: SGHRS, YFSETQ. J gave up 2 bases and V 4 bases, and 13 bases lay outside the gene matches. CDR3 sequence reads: CASSPPFDRGITYEQYF. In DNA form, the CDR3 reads TGCGCCAGCAGCCCCCCCTTTGACAGGGGGATTACCTACGAGCAGTACTTC.

CDR3 bases: TGTGCCAGCAGAAGGTACGAGCAGTACTTC. This encodes CASRRYEQYF. The rearrangement joins TRBV6-5 to TRBJ2-7; D gene uncertain. Germline loops: CDR1 MNHEY, CDR2 SVGAGI. CDR3 size: 10 residues. V was shortened by 6 bases and J by 4 bases, with 4 bases between the two germline ends.

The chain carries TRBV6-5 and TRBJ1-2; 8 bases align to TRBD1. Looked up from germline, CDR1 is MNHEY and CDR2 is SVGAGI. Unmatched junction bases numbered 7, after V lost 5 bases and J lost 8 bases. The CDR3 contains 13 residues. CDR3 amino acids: CASSGQGGGGYTF. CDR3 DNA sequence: TGTGCCAGCAGTGGACAGGGAGGTGGCGGCTACACCTTC.

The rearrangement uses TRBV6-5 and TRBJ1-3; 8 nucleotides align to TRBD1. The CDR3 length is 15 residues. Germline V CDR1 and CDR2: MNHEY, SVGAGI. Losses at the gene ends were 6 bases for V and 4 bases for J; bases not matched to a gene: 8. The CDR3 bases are TGTGCCAGCAGCACCGGACAGGGAGGGGGAAACACCATATATTTT. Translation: CASSTGQGGGNTIYF.

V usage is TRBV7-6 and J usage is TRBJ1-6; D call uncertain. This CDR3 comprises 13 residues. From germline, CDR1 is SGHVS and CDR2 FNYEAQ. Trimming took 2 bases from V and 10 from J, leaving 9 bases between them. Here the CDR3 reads CASSLQGGSPLHF. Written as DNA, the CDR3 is TGTGCCAGCAGCTTACAAGGAGGGTCACCCCTCCACTTT.

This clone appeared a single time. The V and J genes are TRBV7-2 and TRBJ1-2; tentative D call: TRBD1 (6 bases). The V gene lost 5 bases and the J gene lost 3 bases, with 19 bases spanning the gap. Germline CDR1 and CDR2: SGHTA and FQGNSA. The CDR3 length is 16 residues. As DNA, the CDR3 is TGTGCCAGCAGCCACGACAGGCGTCTACGAGACTATGGCTACACCTTC. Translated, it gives CASSHDRRLRDYGYTF.

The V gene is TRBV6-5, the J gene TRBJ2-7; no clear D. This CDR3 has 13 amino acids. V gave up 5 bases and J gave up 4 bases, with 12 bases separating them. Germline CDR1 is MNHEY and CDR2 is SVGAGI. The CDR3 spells CASSPRRLYEQYF. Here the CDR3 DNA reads TGTGCCAGCAGTCCCCGAAGGCTATACGAGCAGTACTTC.

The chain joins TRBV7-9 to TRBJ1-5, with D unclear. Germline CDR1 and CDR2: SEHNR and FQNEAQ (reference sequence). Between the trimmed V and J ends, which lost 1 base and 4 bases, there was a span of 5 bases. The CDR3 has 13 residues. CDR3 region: CASSLDKNQPQHF. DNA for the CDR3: TGTGCCAGCAGCTTAGATAAAAATCAGCCCCAGCATTTT.

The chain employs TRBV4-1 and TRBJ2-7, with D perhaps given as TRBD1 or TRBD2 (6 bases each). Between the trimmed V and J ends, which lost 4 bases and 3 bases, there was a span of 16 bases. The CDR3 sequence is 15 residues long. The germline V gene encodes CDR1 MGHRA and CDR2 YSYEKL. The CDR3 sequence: CASSPFLGGLYEQYF. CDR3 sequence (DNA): TGCGCCAGCAGCCCCTTTCTCGGGGGCCTCTACGAGCAGTACTTC.

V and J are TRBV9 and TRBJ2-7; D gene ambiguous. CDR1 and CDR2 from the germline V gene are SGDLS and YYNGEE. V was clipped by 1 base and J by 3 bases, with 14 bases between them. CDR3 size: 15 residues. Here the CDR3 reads CASSVSALAGYEQYF. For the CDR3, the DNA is TGTGCCAGCAGCGTATCTGCCCTCGCCGGCTACGAGCAGTACTTC.

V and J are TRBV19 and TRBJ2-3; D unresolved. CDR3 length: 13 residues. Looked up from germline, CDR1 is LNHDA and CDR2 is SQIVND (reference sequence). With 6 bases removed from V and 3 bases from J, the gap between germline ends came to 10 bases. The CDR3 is CASRMLVTDTQYF. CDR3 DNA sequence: TGTGCCAGTAGGATGTTAGTGACAGATACGCAGTATTTT.

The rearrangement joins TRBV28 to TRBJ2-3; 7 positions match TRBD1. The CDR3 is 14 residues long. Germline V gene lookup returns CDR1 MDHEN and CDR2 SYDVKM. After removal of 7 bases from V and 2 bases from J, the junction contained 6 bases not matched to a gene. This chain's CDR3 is CASTRDSLTDTQYF. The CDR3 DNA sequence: TGTGCCAGCACCCGGGACAGCCTCACAGATACGCAGTATTTT.

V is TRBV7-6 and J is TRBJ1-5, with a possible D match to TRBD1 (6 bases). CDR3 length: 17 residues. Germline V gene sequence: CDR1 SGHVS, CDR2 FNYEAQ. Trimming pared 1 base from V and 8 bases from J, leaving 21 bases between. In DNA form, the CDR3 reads TGTGCCAGCAGCTTAGTATGGGAACAGGGTCGGGTGGAGCCCCAGCATTTT. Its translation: CASSLVWEQGRVEPQHF.

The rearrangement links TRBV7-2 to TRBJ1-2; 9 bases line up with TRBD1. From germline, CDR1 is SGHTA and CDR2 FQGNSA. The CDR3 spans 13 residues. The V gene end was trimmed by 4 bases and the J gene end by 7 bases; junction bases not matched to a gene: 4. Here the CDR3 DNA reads TGTGCCAGCAGCTCGGGACAGGGTATTGGCTACACCTTC. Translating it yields CASSSGQGIGYTF.

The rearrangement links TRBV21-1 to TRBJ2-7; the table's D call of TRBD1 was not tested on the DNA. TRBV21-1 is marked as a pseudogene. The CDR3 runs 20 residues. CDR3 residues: CASSYYKRPGTGALRDEQYF. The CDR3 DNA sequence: TGTGCCAGCAGCTATTACAAACGGCCGGGGACAGGGGCATTGAGAGACGAGCAGTACTTC.

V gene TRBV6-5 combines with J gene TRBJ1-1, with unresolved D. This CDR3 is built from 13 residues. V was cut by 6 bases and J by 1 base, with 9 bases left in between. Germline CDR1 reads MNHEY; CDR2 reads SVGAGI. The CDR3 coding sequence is TGTGCCAGCAGCTCAACGGAGAACACTGAAGCTTTCTTT. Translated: CASSSTENTEAFF.

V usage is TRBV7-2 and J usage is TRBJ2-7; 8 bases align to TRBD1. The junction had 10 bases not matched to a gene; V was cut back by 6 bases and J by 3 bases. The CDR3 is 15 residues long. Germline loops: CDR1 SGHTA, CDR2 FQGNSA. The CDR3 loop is CASSSRTGLSYEQYF. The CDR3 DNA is TGTGCCAGCAGTTCCCGGACAGGGTTGAGCTACGAGCAGTACTTC. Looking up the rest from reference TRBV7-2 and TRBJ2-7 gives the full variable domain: GAGVSQSPSNKVTEKGKDVELRCDPISGHTALYWYRQSLGQGLEFLIYFQGNSAPDKSGLPSDRFSAERTGGSVSTLTIQRTQQEDSAVYLCASSSRTGLSYEQYFGPGTRLTVT.

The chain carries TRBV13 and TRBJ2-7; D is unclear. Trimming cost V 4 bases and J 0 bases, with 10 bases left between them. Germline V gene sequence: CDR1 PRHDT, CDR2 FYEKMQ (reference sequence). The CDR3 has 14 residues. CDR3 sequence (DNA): TGTGCCAGCAGCTACCTGGACGGCTCCTACGAGCAGTACTTC. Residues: CASSYLDGSYEQYF.

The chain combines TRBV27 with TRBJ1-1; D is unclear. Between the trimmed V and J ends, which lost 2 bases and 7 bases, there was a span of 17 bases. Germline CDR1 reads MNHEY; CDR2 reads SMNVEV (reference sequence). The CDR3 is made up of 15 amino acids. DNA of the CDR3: TGTGCCAGCAGTTTACGCGGTAGAGCGGCAGATGAAGCTTTCTTT. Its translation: CASSLRGRAADEAFF.

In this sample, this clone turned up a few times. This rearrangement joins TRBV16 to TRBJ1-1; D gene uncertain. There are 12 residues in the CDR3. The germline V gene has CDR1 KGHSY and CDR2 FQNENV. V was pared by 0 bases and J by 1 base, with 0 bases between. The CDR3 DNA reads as TGTGCCAGCAGCCAATCGAACACTGAAGCTTTCTTT. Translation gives CASSQSNTEAFF.

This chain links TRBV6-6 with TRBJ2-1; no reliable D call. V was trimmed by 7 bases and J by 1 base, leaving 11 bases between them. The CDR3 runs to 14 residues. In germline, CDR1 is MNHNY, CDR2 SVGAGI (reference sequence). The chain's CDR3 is CASKWAESYNEQFF. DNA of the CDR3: TGTGCCAGCAAGTGGGCAGAATCCTACAATGAGCAGTTCTTC.

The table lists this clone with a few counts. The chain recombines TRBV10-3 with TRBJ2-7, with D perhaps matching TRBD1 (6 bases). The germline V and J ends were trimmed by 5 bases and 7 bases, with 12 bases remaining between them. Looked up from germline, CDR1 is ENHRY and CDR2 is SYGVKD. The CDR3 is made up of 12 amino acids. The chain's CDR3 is CAISSGDPEQYF. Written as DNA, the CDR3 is TGTGCCATCAGTTCAGGGGACCCGGAGCAGTACTTC.

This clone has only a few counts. The CDR3, as DNA: TGTGCCAGCAGCCGTCCCGGGACAGTAAACTATGGCTACACCTTC. This encodes CASSRPGTVNYGYTF. V is TRBV5-5 and J is TRBJ1-2; 7 bases agree with TRBD1. CDR1 and CDR2 (germline): SGHKS, YYEKEE (reference sequence). This CDR3 has 15 residues. V shed 4 bases, J shed 2 bases, and the junction held 8 bases outside the gene matches.

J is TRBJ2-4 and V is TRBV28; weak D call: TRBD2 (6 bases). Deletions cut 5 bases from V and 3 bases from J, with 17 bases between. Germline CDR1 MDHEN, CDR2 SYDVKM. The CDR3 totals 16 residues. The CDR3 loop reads CASSQPRTTFKNIQYF. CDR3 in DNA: TGTGCCAGCAGTCAACCTCGGACTACTTTCAAAAACATTCAGTACTTC.

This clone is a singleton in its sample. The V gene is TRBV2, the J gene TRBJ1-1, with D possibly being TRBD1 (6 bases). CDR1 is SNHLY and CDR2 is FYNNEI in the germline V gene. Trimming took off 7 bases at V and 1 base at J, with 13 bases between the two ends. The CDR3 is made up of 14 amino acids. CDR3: CASTFRTANTEAFF. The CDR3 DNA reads TGTGCCAGCACCTTCCGGACAGCGAACACTGAAGCTTTCTTT.

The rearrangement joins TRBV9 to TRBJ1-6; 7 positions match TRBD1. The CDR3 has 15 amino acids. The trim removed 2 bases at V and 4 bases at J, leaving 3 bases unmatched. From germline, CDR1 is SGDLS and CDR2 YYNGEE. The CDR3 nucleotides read TGTGCCAGCAGCGTGGAGGGGGCATATAATTCACCCCTCCACTTT. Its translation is CASSVEGAYNSPLHF.